This TCR beta chain was sequenced for a study of CD8 T cells in Susac syndrome. Random hexamers were used to reverse transcribe the RNA input (roughly 0.5 to 1 ug). immunoSEQ multiplex PCR amplified TCR beta CDR3 across 54 Vbeta, 13 Jbeta. TCRdb processed the immunoSEQ multiplex PCR reads anew with MiXCR; each CDR3 protein has one entry. The sample contains more than 90,000 distinct CDR3 sequences, 85% to 95% of which appear only once. The authors carried out high-throughput sequencing of TCR beta. They applied it to CD8+ and CD4+ T cells obtained from blood. Negative isolation was used for CD8+ and CD4+ T cells, and FACS enrichment was applied to TEMRA cells. The CDR3 runs 16 residues. The germline V and J ends were trimmed by 6 bases and 0 bases, with 15 bases remaining between them.

The chain employs TRBV12-3 or TRBV12-4 and TRBJ2-1; D is ambiguous. This clonotype originated in a human donor with multiple sclerosis. The sequenced material came from CD4+ T cells from PBMCs. The CDR3 here is CASRIRAVSSYNEQFF. Written as DNA, the CDR3 is TGTGCCAGCAGAATCCGAGCTGTAAGCTCCTACAATGAGCAGTTCTTC.